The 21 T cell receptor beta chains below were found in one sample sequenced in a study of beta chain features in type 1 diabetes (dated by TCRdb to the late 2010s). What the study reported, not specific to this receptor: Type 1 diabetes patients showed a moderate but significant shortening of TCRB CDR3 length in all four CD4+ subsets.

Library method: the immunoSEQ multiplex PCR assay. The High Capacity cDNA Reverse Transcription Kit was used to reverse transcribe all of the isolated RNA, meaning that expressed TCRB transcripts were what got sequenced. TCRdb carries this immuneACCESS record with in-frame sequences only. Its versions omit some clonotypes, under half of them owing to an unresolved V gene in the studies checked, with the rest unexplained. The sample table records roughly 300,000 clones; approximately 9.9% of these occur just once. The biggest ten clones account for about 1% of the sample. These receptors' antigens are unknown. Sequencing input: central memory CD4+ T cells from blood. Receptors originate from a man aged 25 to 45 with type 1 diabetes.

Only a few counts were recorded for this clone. The CDR3 DNA sequence: TGCGCCAGCAGCCAAGATCCACGCGCAGAGGAGACCCAGTACTTC. Amino acids: CASSQDPRAEETQYF. V and J are TRBV4-3 and TRBJ2-5; D unresolved. The CDR3 has 15 amino acids. The ends were cut back, 0 bases at V and 5 bases at J, with 13 bases in the middle. Germline V gene sequence: CDR1 LGHNA, CDR2 YSLEER.

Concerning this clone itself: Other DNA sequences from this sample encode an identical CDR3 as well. CDR3 nucleotide sequence: TGTGCCAGCAGTCGGGGGGCGAGCACAGATACGCAGTATTTT. Translating gives CASSRGASTDTQYF. V and J are TRBV2 and TRBJ2-3; tentative D call: TRBD2 (7 bases). Germline assignment: CDR1 SNHLY and CDR2 FYNNEI. The CDR3 length is 14 residues. Trimming shortened V by 5 bases and J by 0 bases, and 9 bases separated the two germline ends.

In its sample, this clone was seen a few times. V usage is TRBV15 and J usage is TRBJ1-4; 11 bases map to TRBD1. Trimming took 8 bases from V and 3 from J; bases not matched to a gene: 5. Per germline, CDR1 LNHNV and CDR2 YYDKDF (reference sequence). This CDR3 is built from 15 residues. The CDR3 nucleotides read TGTGCCACCCGGACAGGGGGCGCCTCTAATGAAAAACTGTTTTTT. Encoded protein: CATRTGGASNEKLFF.

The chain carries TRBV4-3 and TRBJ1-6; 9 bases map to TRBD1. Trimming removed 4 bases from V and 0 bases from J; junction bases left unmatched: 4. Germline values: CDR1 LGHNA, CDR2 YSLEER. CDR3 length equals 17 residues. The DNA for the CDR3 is TGCGCCAGCAGCCGCTCGACAGGGGGCTCCTATAATTCACCCCTCCACTTT. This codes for CASSRSTGGSYNSPLHF.

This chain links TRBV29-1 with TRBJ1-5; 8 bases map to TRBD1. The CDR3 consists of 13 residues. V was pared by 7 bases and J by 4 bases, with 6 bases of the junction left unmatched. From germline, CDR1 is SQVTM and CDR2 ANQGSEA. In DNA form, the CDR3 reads TGCAGCGCCGGACAGGGAATGAATCAGCCCCAGCATTTT. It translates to CSAGQGMNQPQHF.

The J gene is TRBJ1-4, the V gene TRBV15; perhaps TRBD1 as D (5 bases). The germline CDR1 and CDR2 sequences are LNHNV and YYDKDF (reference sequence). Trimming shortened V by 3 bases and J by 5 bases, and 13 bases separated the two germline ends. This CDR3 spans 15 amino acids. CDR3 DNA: TGTGCCACCAGCAGGACTTTCCGGGACAATGAAAAACTGTTTTTT. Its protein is CATSRTFRDNEKLFF.

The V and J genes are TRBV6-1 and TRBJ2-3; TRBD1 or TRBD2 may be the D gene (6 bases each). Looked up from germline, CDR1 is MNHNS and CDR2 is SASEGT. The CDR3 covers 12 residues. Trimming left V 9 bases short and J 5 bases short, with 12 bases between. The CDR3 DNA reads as TGTGCCAGGTCCGGGGGCCTAGATACGCAGTATTTT. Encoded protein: CARSGGLDTQYF.

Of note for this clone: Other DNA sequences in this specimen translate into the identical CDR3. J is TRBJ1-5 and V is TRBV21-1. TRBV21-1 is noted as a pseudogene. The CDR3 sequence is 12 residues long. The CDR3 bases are TGTGCCAGCAGCAAAGTCGGCCAGCCCCAGCATTTT. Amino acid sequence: CASSKVGQPQHF.

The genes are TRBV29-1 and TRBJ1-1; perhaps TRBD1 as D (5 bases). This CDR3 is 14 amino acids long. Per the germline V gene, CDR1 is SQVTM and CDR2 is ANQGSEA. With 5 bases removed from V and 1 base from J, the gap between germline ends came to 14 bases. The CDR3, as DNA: TGCAGCGTTTCCTCAGGGAGTTCGAACACTGAAGCTTTCTTT. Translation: CSVSSGSSNTEAFF.

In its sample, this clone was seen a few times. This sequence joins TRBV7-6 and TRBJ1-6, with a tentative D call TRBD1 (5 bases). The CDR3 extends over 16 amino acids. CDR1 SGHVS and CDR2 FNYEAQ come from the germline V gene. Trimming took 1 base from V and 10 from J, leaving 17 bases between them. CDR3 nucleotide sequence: TGTGCCAGCAGCTTAGGCCGGGACCGTGGTATGTCACCCCTCCACTTT. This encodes CASSLGRDRGMSPLHF.

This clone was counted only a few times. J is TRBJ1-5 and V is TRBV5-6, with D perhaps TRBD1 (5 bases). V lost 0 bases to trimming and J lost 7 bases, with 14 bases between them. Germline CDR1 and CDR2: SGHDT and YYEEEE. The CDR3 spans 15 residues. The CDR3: CASSLGQGVVQPQHF. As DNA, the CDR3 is TGTGCCAGCAGCTTGGGGCAGGGTGTTGTGCAGCCCCAGCATTTT.

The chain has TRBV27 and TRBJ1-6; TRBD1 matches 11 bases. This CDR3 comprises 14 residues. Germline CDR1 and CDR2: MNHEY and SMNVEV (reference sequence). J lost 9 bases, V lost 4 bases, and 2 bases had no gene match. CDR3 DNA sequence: TGTGCCAGCAGTTGGGACAGGGGGGGTTCACCCCTCCACTTT. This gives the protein CASSWDRGGSPLHF.

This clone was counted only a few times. CDR3 loop: CAWGLGNTGELFF. The CDR3 nucleotides are TGTGCCTGGGGCTTGGGAAACACCGGGGAGCTGTTTTTT. This chain joins TRBV30 and TRBJ2-2; D is undetermined. In germline, CDR1 is GTSNPN, CDR2 SVGIG (reference sequence). Trimming pared 5 bases from V and 2 bases from J, leaving 9 bases between. The CDR3 runs 13 residues.

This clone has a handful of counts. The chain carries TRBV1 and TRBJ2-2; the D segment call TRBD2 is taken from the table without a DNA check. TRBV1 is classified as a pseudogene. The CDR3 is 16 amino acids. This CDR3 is CTSSGLAGGNTGELFF. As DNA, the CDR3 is TGCACCAGCAGCGGACTAGCGGGGGGGAACACCGGGGAGCTGTTTTTT.

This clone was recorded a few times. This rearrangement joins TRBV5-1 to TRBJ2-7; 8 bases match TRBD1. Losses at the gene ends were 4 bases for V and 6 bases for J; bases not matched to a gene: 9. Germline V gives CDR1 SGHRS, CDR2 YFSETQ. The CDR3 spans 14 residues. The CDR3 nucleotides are TGCGCCAGCAGCCCCGAGAGGACAGGGACCGAGCAGTACTTC. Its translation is CASSPERTGTEQYF.

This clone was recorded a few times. CDR3 protein: CASSPDRGYDGYTF. The DNA for the CDR3 is TGCGCCAGCAGTCCGGACAGGGGGTACGATGGCTACACCTTC. This chain uses TRBV10-1 with TRBJ1-2; TRBD1 agrees at 10 bases. Per germline, CDR1 WNHNN and CDR2 SYGVQD (reference sequence). This CDR3 region has 14 residues. V was clipped by 5 bases and J by 6 bases; unmatched bases: 6.

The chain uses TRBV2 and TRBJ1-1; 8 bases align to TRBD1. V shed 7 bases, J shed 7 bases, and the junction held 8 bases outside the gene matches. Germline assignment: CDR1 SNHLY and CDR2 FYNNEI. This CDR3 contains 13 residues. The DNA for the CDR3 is TGTGCCAGCACACGGGACAGGTTTTATGAAGCTTTCTTT. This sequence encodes CASTRDRFYEAFF.

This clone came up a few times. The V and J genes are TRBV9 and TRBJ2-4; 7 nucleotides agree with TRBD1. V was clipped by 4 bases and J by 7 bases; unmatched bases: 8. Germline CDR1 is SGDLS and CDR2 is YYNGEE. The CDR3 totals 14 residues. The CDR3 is CASSSRDRANIQYF. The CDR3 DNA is TGTGCCAGCAGCTCTCGAGACAGGGCCAACATTCAGTACTTC.

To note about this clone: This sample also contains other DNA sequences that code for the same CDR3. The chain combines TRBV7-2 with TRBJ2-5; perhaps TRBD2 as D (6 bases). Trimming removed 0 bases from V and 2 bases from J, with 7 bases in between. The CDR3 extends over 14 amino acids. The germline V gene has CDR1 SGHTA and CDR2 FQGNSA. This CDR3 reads CASSLAGLQETQYF. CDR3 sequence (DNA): TGTGCCAGCAGCTTAGCGGGACTTCAAGAGACCCAGTACTTC.

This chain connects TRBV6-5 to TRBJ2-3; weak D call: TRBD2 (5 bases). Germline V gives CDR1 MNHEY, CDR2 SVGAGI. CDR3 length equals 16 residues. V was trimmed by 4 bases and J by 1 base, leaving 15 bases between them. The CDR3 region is CASSSTPGLRTDTQYF. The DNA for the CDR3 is TGTGCCAGCAGTTCTACCCCAGGACTCCGCACAGATACGCAGTATTTT.

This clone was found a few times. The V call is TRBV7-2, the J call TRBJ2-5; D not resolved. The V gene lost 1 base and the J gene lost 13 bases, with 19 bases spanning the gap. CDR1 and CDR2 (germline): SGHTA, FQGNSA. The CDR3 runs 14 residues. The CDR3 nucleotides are TGTGCCAGCAGCTTAGACACGTGGAGTACCCCCATGTACTTC. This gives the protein CASSLDTWSTPMYF. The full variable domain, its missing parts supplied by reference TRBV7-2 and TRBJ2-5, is GAGVSQSPSNKVTEKGKDVELRCDPISGHTALYWYRQSLGQGLEFLIYFQGNSAPDKSGLPSDRFSAERTGGSVSTLTIQRTQQEDSAVYLCASSLDTWSTPMYFGPGTRLLVL.